This T cell receptor (beta chain) came from a study of blood T cell repertoires in COVID-19. Study details: COVID-19 samples from acute and convalescent phases originated in the United States, Italy and Spain.

Trimming took off 3 bases at V and 4 bases at J, with 15 bases between the two ends. CDR1 and CDR2 from the germline V gene are MGHRA and YSYEKL. CDR3 length: 15 amino acids. Some clones are missing from TCRdb's copy, which holds only in-frame ones; the method was immunoSEQ multiplex PCR. This sample has some 200,000 clones, with less than 90% found just once. Cohorts were determined from participant-reported clinical history. The genes are TRBV4-1 and TRBJ1-2, with D possibly TRBD1 on 6 matching bases. The specimen was PBMCs or T cells enriched from blood (not recorded which). This TCR came from a woman aged 25 to 39 who had recovered from COVID-19. The CDR3 region has the DNA TGCGCCAGCAGCCAGGGCTACAGGGAGGGCTATGGCTACACCTTC. This gives the protein CASSQGYREGYGYTF.